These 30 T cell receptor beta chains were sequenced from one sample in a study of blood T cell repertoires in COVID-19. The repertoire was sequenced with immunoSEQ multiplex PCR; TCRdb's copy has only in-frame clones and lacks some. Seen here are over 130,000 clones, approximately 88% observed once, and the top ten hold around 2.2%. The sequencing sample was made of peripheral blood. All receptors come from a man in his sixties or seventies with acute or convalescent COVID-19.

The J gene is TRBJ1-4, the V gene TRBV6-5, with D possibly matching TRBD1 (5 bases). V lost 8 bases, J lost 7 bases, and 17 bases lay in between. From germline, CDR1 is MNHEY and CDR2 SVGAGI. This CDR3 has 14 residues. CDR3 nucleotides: TGTGCCAGCTCGCCCAGGGTAGTGGGTGAAAAACTGTTTTTT. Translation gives CASSPRVVGEKLFF.

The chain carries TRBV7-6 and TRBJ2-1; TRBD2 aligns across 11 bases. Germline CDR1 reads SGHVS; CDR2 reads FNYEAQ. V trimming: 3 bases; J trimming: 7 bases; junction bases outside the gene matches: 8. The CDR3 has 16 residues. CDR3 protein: CASSFRSGGARNEQFF. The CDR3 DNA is TGTGCCAGCAGCTTTCGTAGCGGGGGGGCCAGGAATGAGCAGTTCTTC.

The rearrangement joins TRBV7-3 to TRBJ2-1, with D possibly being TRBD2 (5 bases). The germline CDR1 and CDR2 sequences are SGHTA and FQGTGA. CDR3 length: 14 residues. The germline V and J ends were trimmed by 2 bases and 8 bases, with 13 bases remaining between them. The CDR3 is CASSLGLAFDEQFF. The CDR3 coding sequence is TGTGCCAGCAGCTTAGGGCTAGCCTTCGATGAGCAGTTCTTC.

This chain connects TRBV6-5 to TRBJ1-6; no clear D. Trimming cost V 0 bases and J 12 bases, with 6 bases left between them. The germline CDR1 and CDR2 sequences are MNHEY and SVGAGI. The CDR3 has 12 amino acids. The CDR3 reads CASSYSGEPLHF. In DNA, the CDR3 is TGTGCCAGCAGTTACTCGGGCGAACCCCTCCACTTT.

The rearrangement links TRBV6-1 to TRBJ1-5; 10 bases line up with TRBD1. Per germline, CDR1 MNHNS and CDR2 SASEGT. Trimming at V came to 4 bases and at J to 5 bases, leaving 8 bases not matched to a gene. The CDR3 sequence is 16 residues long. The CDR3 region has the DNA TGTGCCAGCAGTGGGGACAGGGGCCGTGCCTATCAGCCCCAGCATTTT. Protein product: CASSGDRGRAYQPQHF.

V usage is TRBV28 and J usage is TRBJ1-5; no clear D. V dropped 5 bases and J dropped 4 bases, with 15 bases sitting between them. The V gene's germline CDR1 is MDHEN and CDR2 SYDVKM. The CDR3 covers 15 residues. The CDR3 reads CASSPARYQNQPQHF. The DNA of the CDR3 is TGTGCCAGCAGTCCCGCGCGGTACCAGAATCAGCCCCAGCATTTT.

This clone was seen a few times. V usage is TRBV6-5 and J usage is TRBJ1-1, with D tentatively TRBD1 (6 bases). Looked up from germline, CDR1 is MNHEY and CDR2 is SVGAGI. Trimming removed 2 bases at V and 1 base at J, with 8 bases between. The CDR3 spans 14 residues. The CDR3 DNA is TGTGCCAGCAGTTACCTAGGGGGGAACACTGAAGCTTTCTTT. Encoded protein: CASSYLGGNTEAFF.

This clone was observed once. The CDR3 region has the DNA TGCAGCGCGGGACTAGCGGGAGGCGTAGAGACCCAGTACTTC. Translating gives CSAGLAGGVETQYF. J is TRBJ2-5 and V is TRBV29-1; 15 bases line up with TRBD2. Germline lookup yields CDR1 SQVTM and CDR2 ANQGSEA. The junction had 4 bases not matched to a gene; V was cut back by 7 bases and J by 4 bases. The CDR3 is 14 residues long.

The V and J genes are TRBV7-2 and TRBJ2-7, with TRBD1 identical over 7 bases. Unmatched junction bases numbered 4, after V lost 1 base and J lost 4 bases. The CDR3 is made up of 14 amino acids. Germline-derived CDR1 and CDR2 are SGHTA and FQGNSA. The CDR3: CASSLGWGQYEQYF. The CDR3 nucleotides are TGTGCCAGCAGCTTAGGATGGGGACAGTACGAGCAGTACTTC.

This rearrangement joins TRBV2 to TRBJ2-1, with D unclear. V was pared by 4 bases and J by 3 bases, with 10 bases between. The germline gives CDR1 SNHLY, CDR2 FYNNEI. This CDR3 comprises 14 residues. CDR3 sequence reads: CASSAGTSYNEQFF. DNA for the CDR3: TGTGCCAGCAGTGCAGGAACCAGCTACAATGAGCAGTTCTTC.

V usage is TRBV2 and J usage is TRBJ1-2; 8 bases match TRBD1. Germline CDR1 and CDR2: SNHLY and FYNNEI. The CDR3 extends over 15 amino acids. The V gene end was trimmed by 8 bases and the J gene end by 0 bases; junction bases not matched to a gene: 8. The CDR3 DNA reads TGTGCCAGCCGAAGGACAGGGACAGCTAACTATGGCTACACCTTC. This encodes CASRRTGTANYGYTF.

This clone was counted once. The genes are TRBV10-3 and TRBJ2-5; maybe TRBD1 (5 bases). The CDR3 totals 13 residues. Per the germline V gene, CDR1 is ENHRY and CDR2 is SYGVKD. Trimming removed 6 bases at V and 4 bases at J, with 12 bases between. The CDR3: CAIRGRQGETQYF. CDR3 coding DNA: TGTGCCATCAGAGGGCGGCAGGGAGAGACCCAGTACTTC.

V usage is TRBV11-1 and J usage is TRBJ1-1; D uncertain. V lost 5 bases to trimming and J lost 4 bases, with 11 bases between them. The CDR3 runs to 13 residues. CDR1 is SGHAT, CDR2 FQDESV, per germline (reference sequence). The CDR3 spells CASSAQGSTEAFF. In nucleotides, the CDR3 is TGTGCCAGCAGCGCGCAAGGGAGCACTGAAGCTTTCTTT.

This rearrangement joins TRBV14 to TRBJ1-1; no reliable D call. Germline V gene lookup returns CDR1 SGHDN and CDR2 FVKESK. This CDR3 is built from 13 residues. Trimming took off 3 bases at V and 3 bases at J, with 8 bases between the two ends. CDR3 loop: CASSQYLDTEAFF. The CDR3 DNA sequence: TGTGCCAGCAGCCAGTACTTGGACACTGAAGCTTTCTTT.

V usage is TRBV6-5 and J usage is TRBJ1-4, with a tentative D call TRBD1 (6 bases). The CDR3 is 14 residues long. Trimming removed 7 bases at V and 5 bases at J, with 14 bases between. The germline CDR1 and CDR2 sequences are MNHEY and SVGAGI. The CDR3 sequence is CASILDRNNEKLFF. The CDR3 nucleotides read TGTGCCAGCATTCTTGACAGGAACAATGAAAAACTGTTTTTT.

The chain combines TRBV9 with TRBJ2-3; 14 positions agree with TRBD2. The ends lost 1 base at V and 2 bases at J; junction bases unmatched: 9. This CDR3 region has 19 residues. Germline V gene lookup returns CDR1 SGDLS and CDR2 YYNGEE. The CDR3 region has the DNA TGTGCCAGCAGCGTATCACCGGGACTAGCGGGGGTGAACACAGATACGCAGTATTTT. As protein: CASSVSPGLAGVNTDTQYF. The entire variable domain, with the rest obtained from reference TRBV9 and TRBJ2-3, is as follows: DSGVTQTPKHLITATGQRVTLRCSPRSGDLSVYWYQQSLDQGLQFLIQYYNGEERAKGNILERFSAQQFPDLHSELNLSSLELGDSALYFCASSVSPGLAGVNTDTQYFGPGTRLTVL.

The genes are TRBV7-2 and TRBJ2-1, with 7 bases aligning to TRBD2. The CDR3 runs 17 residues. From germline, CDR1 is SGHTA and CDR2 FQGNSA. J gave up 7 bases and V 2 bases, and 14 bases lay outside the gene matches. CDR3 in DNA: TGTGCCAGCAGCTTAACCAGTGGCGGGAGTGTCGTAAATGAGCAGTTCTTC. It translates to CASSLTSGGSVVNEQFF.

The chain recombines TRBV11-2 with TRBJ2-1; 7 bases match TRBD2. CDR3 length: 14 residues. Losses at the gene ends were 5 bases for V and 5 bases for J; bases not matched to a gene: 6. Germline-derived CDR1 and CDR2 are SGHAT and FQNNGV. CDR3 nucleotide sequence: TGTGCCAGCAGCCAAAGCGGGGCGAACAATGAGCAGTTCTTC. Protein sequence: CASSQSGANNEQFF. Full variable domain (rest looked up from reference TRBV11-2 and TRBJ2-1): EAGVAQSPRYKIIEKRQSVAFWCNPISGHATLYWYQQILGQGPKLLIQFQNNGVVDDSQLPKDRFSAERLKGVDSTLKIQPAKLEDSAVYLCASSQSGANNEQFFGPGTRLTVL.

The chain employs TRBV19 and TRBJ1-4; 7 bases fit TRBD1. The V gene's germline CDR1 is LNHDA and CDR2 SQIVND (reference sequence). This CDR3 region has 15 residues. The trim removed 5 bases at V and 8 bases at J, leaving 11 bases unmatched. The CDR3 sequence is CASSFSHRGGEKLFF. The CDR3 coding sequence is TGTGCCAGTAGTTTCTCCCACAGGGGAGGCGAAAAACTGTTTTTT.

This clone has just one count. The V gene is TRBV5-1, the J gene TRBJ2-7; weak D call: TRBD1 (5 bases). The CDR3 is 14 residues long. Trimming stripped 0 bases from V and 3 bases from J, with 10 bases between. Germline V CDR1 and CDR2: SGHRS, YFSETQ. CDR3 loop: CASSLGTDNYEQYF. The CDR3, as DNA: TGCGCCAGCAGCTTGGGGACGGACAACTACGAGCAGTACTTC.

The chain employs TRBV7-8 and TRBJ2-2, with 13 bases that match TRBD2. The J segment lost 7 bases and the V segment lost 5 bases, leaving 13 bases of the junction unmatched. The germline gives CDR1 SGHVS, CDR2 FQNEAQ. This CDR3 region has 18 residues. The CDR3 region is CASSGGPLAGGPGGELFF. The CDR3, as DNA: TGTGCCAGCAGCGGCGGACCACTAGCGGGAGGGCCCGGCGGGGAGCTGTTTTTT.

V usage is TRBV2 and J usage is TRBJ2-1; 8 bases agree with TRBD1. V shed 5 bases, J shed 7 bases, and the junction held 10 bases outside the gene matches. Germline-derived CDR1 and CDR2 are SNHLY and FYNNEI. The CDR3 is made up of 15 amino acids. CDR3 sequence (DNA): TGTGCCAGCAGTCCCCAGGACAGGGCTACGAATGAGCAGTTCTTC. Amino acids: CASSPQDRATNEQFF.

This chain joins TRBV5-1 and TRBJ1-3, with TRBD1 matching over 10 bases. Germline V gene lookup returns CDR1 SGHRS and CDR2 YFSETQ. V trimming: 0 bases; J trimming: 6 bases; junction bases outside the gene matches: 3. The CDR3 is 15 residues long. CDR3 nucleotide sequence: TGCGCCAGCAGCTTGGGGACAGGGGGGAAAAACACCATATATTTT. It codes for CASSLGTGGKNTIYF. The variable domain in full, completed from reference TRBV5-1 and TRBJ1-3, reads KAGVTQTPRYLIKTRGQQVTLSCSPISGHRSVSWYQQTPGQGLQFLFEYFSETQRNKGNFPGRFSGRQFSNSRSEMNVSTLELGDSALYLCASSLGTGGKNTIYFGEGSWLTVV.

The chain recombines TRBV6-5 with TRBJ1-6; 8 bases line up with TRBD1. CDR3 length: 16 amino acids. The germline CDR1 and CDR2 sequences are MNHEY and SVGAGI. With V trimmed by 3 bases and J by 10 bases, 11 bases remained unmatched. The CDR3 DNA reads TGTGCCAGCAGTTATTATCGGGCAGGGGGCGAGTCACCCCTCCACTTT. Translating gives CASSYYRAGGESPLHF.

The CDR3 reads CASSPGQPAYEQYF. CDR3 in DNA: TGCGCCAGCAGCCCCGGACAGCCTGCCTACGAGCAGTACTTC. J is TRBJ2-7 and V is TRBV5-1; D is possibly TRBD1 (6 bases). The V gene lost 4 bases and the J gene lost 2 bases, with 13 bases spanning the gap. The germline V gene encodes CDR1 SGHRS and CDR2 YFSETQ. The CDR3 is 14 amino acids. Based on the CDR3 plus reference TRBV5-1 and TRBJ2-7, the full variable domain is KAGVTQTPRYLIKTRGQQVTLSCSPISGHRSVSWYQQTPGQGLQFLFEYFSETQRNKGNFPGRFSGRQFSNSRSEMNVSTLELGDSALYLCASSPGQPAYEQYFGPGTRLTVT.

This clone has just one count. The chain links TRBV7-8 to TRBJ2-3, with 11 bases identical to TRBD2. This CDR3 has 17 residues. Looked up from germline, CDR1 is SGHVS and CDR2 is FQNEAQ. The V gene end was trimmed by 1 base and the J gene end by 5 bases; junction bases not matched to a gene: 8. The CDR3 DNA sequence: TGTGCCAGCAGCTTAGACGTAGCGGGGGGGCGTGGAGATACGCAGTATTTT. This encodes CASSLDVAGGRGDTQYF.

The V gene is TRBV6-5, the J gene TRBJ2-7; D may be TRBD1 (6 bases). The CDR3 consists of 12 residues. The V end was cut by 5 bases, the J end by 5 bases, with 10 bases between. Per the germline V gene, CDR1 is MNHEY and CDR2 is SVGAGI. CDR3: CASSNRVDEQYF. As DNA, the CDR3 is TGTGCCAGCAGTAACAGGGTCGACGAGCAGTACTTC.

The CDR3 region is CASSEIRQGADQPQHF. In DNA, the CDR3 is TGTGCCAGCAGTGAAATCAGGCAGGGGGCCGATCAGCCCCAGCATTTT. The V and J genes are TRBV2 and TRBJ1-5, with 8 bases fitting TRBD1. Germline V CDR1 and CDR2: SNHLY, FYNNEI. This CDR3 is built from 16 residues. Trimming at V came to 2 bases and at J to 5 bases, leaving 8 bases not matched to a gene.

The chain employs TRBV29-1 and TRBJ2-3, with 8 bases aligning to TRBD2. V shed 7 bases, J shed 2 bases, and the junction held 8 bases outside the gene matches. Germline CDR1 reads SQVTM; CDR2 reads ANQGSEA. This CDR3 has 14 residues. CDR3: CSAPGGDLTDTQYF. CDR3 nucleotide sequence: TGCAGCGCTCCGGGGGGGGACCTCACAGATACGCAGTATTTT.

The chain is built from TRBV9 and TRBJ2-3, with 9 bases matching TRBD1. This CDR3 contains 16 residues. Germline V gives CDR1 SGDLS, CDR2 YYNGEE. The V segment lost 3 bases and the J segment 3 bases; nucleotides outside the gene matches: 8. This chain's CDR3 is CASSALGQGKTDTQYF. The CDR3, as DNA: TGTGCCAGCAGCGCCCTGGGACAGGGAAAAACAGATACGCAGTATTTT.